Sequencing of this T cell receptor beta chain was carried out in a study of shared clonotypes between healthy human individuals. CDR3 length: 14 residues. Trimming took 5 bases from V and 4 from J, leaving 14 bases between them. Germline V gene lookup returns CDR1 MNHEY and CDR2 SMNVEV (reference sequence). The run depth of the assay was deep. The data were produced by immunoSEQ multiplex PCR, yet TCRdb's version contains in-frame clones alone and is incomplete. The profile shows approximately 2,000,000 clones, about 93% of them singletons. Terminally differentiated effector memory CD45RA+ cells were excluded from the naive CD8 cells, which were CD45RO-negative and positively selected for CCR7.

Input material: naive CD8+ T cells from PBMCs. This TCR came from a man between 18 and 35 years old in good health. Some clones in this sample may be carry-over from other donors' samples. The chain combines TRBV27 with TRBJ1-1, with D uncertain. CDR3 sequence (DNA): TGTGCCAGCAGTCAGACCCCGCGGGGCACTGAAGCTTTCTTT. The encoded protein is CASSQTPRGTEAFF.